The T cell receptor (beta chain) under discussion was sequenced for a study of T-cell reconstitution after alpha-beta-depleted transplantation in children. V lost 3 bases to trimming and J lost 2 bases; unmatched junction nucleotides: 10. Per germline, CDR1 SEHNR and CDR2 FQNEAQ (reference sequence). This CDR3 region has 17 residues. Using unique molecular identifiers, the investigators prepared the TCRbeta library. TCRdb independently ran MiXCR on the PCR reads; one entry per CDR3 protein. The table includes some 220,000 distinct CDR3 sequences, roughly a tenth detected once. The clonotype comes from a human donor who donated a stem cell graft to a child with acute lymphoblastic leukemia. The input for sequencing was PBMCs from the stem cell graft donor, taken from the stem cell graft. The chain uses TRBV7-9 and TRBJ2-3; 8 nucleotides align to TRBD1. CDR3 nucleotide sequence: TGTGCCAGCAGCTTTGGTCACAGGGGGACTTCCACAGATACGCAGTATTTT. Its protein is CASSFGHRGTSTDTQYF.